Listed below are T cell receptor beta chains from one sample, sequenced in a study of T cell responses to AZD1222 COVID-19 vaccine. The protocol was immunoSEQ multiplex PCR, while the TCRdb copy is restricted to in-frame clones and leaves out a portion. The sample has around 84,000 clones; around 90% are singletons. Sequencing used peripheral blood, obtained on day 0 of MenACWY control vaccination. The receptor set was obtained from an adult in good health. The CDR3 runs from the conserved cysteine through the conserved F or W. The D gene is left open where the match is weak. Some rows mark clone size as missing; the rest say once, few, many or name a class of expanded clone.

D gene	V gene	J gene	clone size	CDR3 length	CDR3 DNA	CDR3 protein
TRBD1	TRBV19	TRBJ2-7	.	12	TGTGCCAGTTCTAGACAGGGGGGCGAGCAGTACTTC	CASSRQGGEQYF
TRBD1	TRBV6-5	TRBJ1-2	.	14	TGTGCCAGCAGCTCAACGGGACAGTTTTATGGCTACACCTTC	CASSSTGQFYGYTF
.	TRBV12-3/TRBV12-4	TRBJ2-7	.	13	TGTGCCAGCAGTTTTCAGGGAGGCTACGAGCAGTACTTC	CASSFQGGYEQYF
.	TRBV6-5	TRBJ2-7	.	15	TGTGCCAGCAGTTACTCGATGAAAGGGGCCGGGCGGCAGTACTTC	CASSYSMKGAGRQYF
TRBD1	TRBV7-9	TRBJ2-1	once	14	TGTGCCAGCAGCTTCCGGACAGGGGGCGTAGAGCAGTTCTTC	CASSFRTGGVEQFF
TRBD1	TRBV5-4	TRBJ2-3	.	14	TGTGCCAGCAGCCGCTCCGGGACAGGGGATACGCAGTATTTT	CASSRSGTGDTQYF
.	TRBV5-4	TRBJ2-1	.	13	TGTGCCAGCAGCCCCACCCTGAGGCGTGAGCAGTTCTTC	CASSPTLRREQFF
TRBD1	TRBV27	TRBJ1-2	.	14	TGTGCCAGCAGTTCGACCGGGACAGGGAATGGCTACACCTTC	CASSSTGTGNGYTF
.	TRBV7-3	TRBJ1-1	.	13	TGTGCCAGCAGCTTAACAGCGAACACTGAAGCTTTCTTT	CASSLTANTEAFF
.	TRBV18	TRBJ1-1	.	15	TGTGCCAGCTCACCCGAGGGGTTTTATTTGACTGAAGCTTTCTTT	CASSPEGFYLTEAFF
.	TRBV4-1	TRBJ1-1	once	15	TGCGCCAGCAGCCACGATGACAGGATGAACACTGAAGCTTTCTTT	CASSHDDRMNTEAFF
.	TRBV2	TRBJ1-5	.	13	TGTGCCAGCAATTCAGGAGGGCGACAGCCCCAGCATTTT	CASNSGGRQPQHF
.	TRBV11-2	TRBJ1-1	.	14	TGTGCCAGCAGCCCCCTTGGCATGAACACTGAAGCTTTCTTT	CASSPLGMNTEAFF
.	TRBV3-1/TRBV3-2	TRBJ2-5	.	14	TGTGCCAGCAGCCAGGGTACAGCCCAAGAGACCCAGTACTTC	CASSQGTAQETQYF
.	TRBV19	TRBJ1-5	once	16	TGTGCCAGTAGTATAGTCGGTGACAAATTCAATCAGCCCCAGCATTTT	CASSIVGDKFNQPQHF
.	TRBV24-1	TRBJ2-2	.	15	TGTGCCACCAGTGGTTGGGACGCGAACACCGGGGAGCTGTTTTTT	CATSGWDANTGELFF
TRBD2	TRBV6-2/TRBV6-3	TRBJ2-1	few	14	TGTGCCAGCAGTTCCCTAGCGGGGGTCAATGAGCAGTTCTTC	CASSSLAGVNEQFF
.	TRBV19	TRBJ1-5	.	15	TGTGCCAGTACCGCGGACCTCGGGAGGGGGCAGCCCCAGCATTTT	CASTADLGRGQPQHF
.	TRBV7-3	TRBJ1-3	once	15	TGTGCCAGCAGCTTAAGTCGAGGAGATGGAAACACCATATATTTT	CASSLSRGDGNTIYF
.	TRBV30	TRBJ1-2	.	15	TGTGCCTGGAGTGTTGCGGGGGGCTACTCATATGGCTACACCTTC	CAWSVAGGYSYGYTF
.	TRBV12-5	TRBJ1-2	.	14	TGTGCTAGTGGTCGGTCAGACAGCTACTATGGCTACACCTTC	CASGRSDSYYGYTF
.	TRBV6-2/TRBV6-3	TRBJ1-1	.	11	TGTGCCAGCAGTTACGACAGTGAAGCTTTCTTT	CASSYDSEAFF
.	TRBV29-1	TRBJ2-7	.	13	TGCAGCGTTAGGACGGGAACTACGGGCGAGCAGTACTTC	CSVRTGTTGEQYF
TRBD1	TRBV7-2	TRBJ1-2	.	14	TGTGCCAGCAGCCCAGCGACAGGGGGTTATGGCTACACCTTC	CASSPATGGYGYTF
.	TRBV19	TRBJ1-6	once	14	TGTGCCAGTAGCGAACAGGGATCTAATTCACCCCTCCACTTT	CASSEQGSNSPLHF
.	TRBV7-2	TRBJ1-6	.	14	TGTGCCAGCAGCTCGGGCGTAAATAATTCACCCCTCCACTTT	CASSSGVNNSPLHF
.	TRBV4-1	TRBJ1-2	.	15	TGCGCCAGCAGCCAAGACGAAGGTCGTCAAAATGGCTACACCTTC	CASSQDEGRQNGYTF
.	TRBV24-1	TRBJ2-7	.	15	TGTGCCACCAGTGACCCCACACAAGGAATATACGAGCAGTACTTC	CATSDPTQGIYEQYF
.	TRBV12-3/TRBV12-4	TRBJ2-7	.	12	TGTGCCAGCAGGGGACCGGGCTTGAAGCAGTACTTC	CASRGPGLKQYF
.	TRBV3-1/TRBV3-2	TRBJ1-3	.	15	TGTGCCAGCAGCCAAGAAGGACTCCAACGAAACACCATATATTTT	CASSQEGLQRNTIYF
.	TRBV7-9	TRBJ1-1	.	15	TGTGCCAGCAGCATCCCACCAACCATGAACACTGAAGCTTTCTTT	CASSIPPTMNTEAFF
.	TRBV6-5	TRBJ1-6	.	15	TGTGCCAGCAGTCGCCGGATAGGCTATAATTCACCCCTCCACTTT	CASSRRIGYNSPLHF
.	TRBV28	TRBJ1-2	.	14	TGTGCCAGCAGGTTAGGCCGAGGGAACTATGGCTACACCTTC	CASRLGRGNYGYTF
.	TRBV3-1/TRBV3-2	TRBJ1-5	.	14	TGTGCCAGCAGCACACAGAATAGCAATCAGCCCCAGCATTTT	CASSTQNSNQPQHF
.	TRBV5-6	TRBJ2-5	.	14	TGTGCCAGCAGCTTGTCCGGGGGTGTAGGGACCCAGTACTTC	CASSLSGGVGTQYF
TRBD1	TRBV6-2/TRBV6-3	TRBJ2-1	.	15	TGTGCCAGCAGTTACCAGGGGGTCGGACACAATGAGCAGTTCTTC	CASSYQGVGHNEQFF
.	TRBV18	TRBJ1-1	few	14	TGTGCCAGCTCACCAGAGGGTTCTCGACCTGGAGCTTTCTTT	CASSPEGSRPGAFF
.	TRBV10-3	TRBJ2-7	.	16	TGTGCCATCAGTGAGTCGCAGGGGCGAGCCGGTTACGAGCAGTACTTC	CAISESQGRAGYEQYF
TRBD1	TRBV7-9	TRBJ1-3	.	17	TGTGCCAGCAGCTTCGAACAGGGGATATTATCTGGAAACACCATATATTTT	CASSFEQGILSGNTIYF
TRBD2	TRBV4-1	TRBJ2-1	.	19	TGCGCCAGCAGCCATCCGGGACTAGCGGGGGGACCCCTACGCAATGAGCAGTTCTTC	CASSHPGLAGGPLRNEQFF
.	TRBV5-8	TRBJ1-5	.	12	TGTGCCAGCATCCCGGGTGGGGGGCCCCAGCATTTT	CASIPGGGPQHF
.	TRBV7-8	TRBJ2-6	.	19	TGTGCCAGCAGCTTATCAAGGGACACCCAAAGCTCTGGGGCCAACGTCCTGACTTTC	CASSLSRDTQSSGANVLTF
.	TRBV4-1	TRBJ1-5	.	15	TGCGCCAGCAGCCAGCGACACCCTAGCAATCAGCCCCAGCATTTT	CASSQRHPSNQPQHF
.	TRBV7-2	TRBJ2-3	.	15	TGTGCCAGCAGCGCCCCGGTTGGGGGCACAGATACGCAGTATTTT	CASSAPVGGTDTQYF
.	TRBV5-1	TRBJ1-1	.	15	TGCGCCAGCAGTTCCGCTTGGGATTTGGACACTGAAGCTTTCTTT	CASSSAWDLDTEAFF
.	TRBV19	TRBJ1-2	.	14	TGTGCCAGTAGTCCGTCCGGGATTAGCTATGGCTACACCTTC	CASSPSGISYGYTF
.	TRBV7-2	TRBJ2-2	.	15	TGTGCCAGCAGCTCCAGAGACACCTCCACCGGGGAGCTGTTTTTT	CASSSRDTSTGELFF
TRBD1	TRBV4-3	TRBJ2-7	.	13	TGCGCCAGCAGCCGCAGGACAGGGACCGAGCAGTACTTC	CASSRRTGTEQYF
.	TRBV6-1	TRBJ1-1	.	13	TGTGCCAGCAGCGCACGATTGAACACTGAAGCTTTCTTT	CASSARLNTEAFF
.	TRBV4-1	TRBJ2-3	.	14	TGCGCCAGCAGCCAGGAGATACAGGTACCCCGCAAATATTTT	CASSQEIQVPRKYF
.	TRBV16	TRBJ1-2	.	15	TGTGCCAGCAGCCAGGGAGTACAGGGAAACTATGGCTACACCTTC	CASSQGVQGNYGYTF
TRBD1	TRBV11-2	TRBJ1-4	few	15	TGTGCCAGCAGCCGGAGACAGGGGTGGGAGGAAAAACTGTTTTTT	CASSRRQGWEEKLFF
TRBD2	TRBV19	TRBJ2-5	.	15	TGTGCCAGTAGTGTTGGACTAGCGGGGGGCGGAACCCAGTACTTC	CASSVGLAGGGTQYF
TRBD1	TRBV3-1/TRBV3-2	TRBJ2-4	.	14	TGTGCCAGCAGTCAAACGGGACAGAAAAACATTCAGTACTTC	CASSQTGQKNIQYF
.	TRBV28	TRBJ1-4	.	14	TGTGCCAGCACCACGGGAGGGGGGCGAGAAAAACTGTTTTTT	CASTTGGGREKLFF
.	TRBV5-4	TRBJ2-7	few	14	TGTGCCAGCAGCGATTACCAGTTGGACCTGGAGCAGTACTTC	CASSDYQLDLEQYF